The sample holds many counts of the clone carrying this TCR beta chain. Its antigen is not identified. This entry belongs to a study of T cell repertoires in cytomegalovirus infection. Per germline, CDR1 SGHTA and CDR2 FQGNSA. Trimming stripped 5 bases from V and 4 bases from J, with 9 bases between. The CDR3 consists of 13 residues. Findings and caveats of the study: Dominating the ex vivo response were HLA-C-restricted CMV-specific TCR beta clonotypes.

MiXCR, run by TCRdb on the reads, gives a single entry per CDR3 protein. In the table there are 150,000 to 200,000 distinct CDR3 sequences, 14% of which are singletons. V gene TRBV7-2 combines with J gene TRBJ1-5; a possible D gene is TRBD1 (5 bases). The receptor was isolated from a human donor in good health (CMV status not recorded). Some clones in this sample may be carry-over from other donors' samples. Sample: PBMCs. The CDR3 spells CASSQQGNQPQHF. In nucleotides, the CDR3 is TGTGCCAGCAGCCAGCAGGGAAATCAGCCCCAGCATTTT.